This T cell receptor beta chain was captured in a study of T cell repertoires in cytomegalovirus infection. MiXCR, applied by TCRdb to the reads, yields one record per CDR3 protein. This repertoire shows 900,000 to 950,000 distinct CDR3 sequences, 30% to 40% found once; its top ten account for over 11%. Comment on this clonotype: Antigen: not known.

Germline lookup yields CDR1 LNHDA and CDR2 SQIVND (reference sequence). CDR3 size: 12 residues. V was clipped by 0 bases and J by 7 bases, with 6 bases between them. Whole-study findings and limits: There were carriers of CMV plus the relevant HLA, and cumulative public TCR beta family frequency identified them.

The sequencing used cultured CD8+ T cells from PBMCs, collected from culture after CMV antigen stimulation. The TCR sequence derives from a human donor in good health (CMV status not recorded). Some clones in this sample may be carry-over from other donors' samples. J is TRBJ1-1 and V is TRBV19; no reliable D call. CDR3 region: CASSIDGVEAFF. DNA for the CDR3: TGTGCCAGTAGTATAGATGGGGTTGAAGCTTTCTTT.